Listed below are T cell receptor beta chains from one sample, sequenced in a study of T cell changes during pregnancy in multiple sclerosis. Clones were sequenced by immunoSEQ multiplex PCR, and TCRdb holds only the in-frame ones, with some missing. The repertoire consists of more than 40,000 clones, with more than 85% occurring once and the leading ten covering 6.5% to 8.5%. Sample: CD8+ T cells from peripheral blood mononuclear cells, taken in the third trimester of pregnancy. The origin of the receptors is a female donor with multiple sclerosis, enrolled in a pregnancy study. CDR3s include the opening cysteine and the closing phenylalanine or tryptophan. The D gene is left open where the match is weak. The size of a clone is reported for some rows only, either as once, few or many, or as a class for expanded clones.

v_gene	abundance	j_gene	d_gene	CDR3nt	CDR3aa
TRBV5-1	.	TRBJ2-1	TRBD1	TGCGCCAGCAGCCCAACAGGGGACGAGCAGTTCTTC	CASSPTGDEQFF
TRBV11-3	once	TRBJ1-3	TRBD1	TGTGCCAGCAGTCTCACGGGACAGTCATACTCTGGAAACACCATATATTTT	CASSLTGQSYSGNTIYF
TRBV19	.	TRBJ2-1	TRBD2	TGTGCCAGTAGTATAGATCCAAACGGGGGGGCCTACAATGAGCAGTTCTTC	CASSIDPNGGAYNEQFF
TRBV11-2	.	TRBJ1-2	TRBD1	TGTGCCAGCAGCAAAATCGGAGGGGACAGGAACTATGGCTACACCTTC	CASSKIGGDRNYGYTF
TRBV2	.	TRBJ1-2	.	TGTGCCAGCAGCGAGACAAGAGCTAACTATGGCTACACCTTC	CASSETRANYGYTF
TRBV5-4	once	TRBJ1-5	.	TGTGCCAGCAGCTTGGACGGACAGAGCAATCAGCCCCAGCATTTT	CASSLDGQSNQPQHF
TRBV5-4	.	TRBJ2-2	TRBD1	TGTGCCAGCAGCGAGGGACAGGGGACGAACACCGGGGAGCTGTTTTTT	CASSEGQGTNTGELFF
TRBV4-1	.	TRBJ2-2	TRBD2	TGCGCCAGCAGCCAAGACAGACTAGCGGGGGGGGCCACCGGGGAGCTGTTTTTT	CASSQDRLAGGATGELFF
TRBV5-6	.	TRBJ2-2	.	TGTGCCAGCCGCTACCAGACAGGCACCGGGGAGCTGTTTTTT	CASRYQTGTGELFF
TRBV2	.	TRBJ1-1	.	TGTGCCAGCTGGGAGACATTCTCGGTTACTATGAACACTGAAGCTTTCTTT	CASWETFSVTMNTEAFF
TRBV2	.	TRBJ2-7	TRBD1	TGTGCCAGCAGTACAACGATGGGACAGGGGGCGGACGAGCAGTACTTC	CASSTTMGQGADEQYF
TRBV2	.	TRBJ1-2	.	TGTGCCAGCAGTGAGCGGGGAGGCTACACCTTC	CASSERGGYTF
TRBV6-4	.	TRBJ2-3	.	TGTGCCAGCAGTGACTACCGGGGGGCAGCGGGACCAGATACGCAGTATTTT	CASSDYRGAAGPDTQYF
TRBV5-4	.	TRBJ1-6	TRBD1	TGTGCCAGCAGTCCTGACAGGGGCGGCTCACCCCTCCACTTT	CASSPDRGGSPLHF
TRBV19	.	TRBJ2-7	TRBD1	TGTGCCAGTAGTACTCGACAGGGGCTTGACGAGCAGTACTTC	CASSTRQGLDEQYF
TRBV27	.	TRBJ2-3	TRBD2	TGTGCCAGCAGTTTAGTCCTAGCGGGAGGACCAGATACGCAGTATTTT	CASSLVLAGGPDTQYF
TRBV27	.	TRBJ1-1	.	TGTGCCAGCAGTTTATCGGGGGGGGCGGCTGAAGCTTTCTTT	CASSLSGGAAEAFF
TRBV29-1	.	TRBJ2-1	TRBD2	TGCAGCGTTGAAGATGGGTGGGCTAGCGGGAGCGCGTCCTACAATGAGCAGTTCTTC	CSVEDGWASGSASYNEQFF
TRBV5-6	.	TRBJ1-1	TRBD1	TGTGCCAGCAGCACAGACAGGGGGATTGAAGCTTTCTTT	CASSTDRGIEAFF
TRBV7-9	.	TRBJ2-7	.	TGTGCCAGCAGCCCGCGGGACAGAGACTACGAGCAGTACTTC	CASSPRDRDYEQYF
TRBV28	.	TRBJ2-7	TRBD1	TGTGCCAGCAGTCCAGGGACAGGCCACGAGCAGTACTTC	CASSPGTGHEQYF
TRBV13	.	TRBJ2-1	.	TGTGCCAGCAGCTTAGTACCTTCTAGTTTCGGCGCCCCGGTCTTC	CASSLVPSSFGAPVF
TRBV7-9	.	TRBJ2-1	TRBD1	TGTGCCAGCAGCTTAAGTCAGGGGGCTATAAATGAGCAGTTCTTC	CASSLSQGAINEQFF
TRBV28	few	TRBJ2-5	TRBD1	TGTGCCAGCAGTGCGGGACAGGGGCTAGAGACCCAGTACTTC	CASSAGQGLETQYF
TRBV6-4	.	TRBJ2-1	TRBD2	TGTGCCAGCAGTGACGGGACTAGCGGGGACAATGAGCAGTTCTTC	CASSDGTSGDNEQFF
TRBV7-8	.	TRBJ1-2	TRBD1	TGTGCCAGCAGCTTGGGACAGGGGGCAGGTGGCTATGGCTACACCTTC	CASSLGQGAGGYGYTF
TRBV10-1	.	TRBJ2-7	TRBD2	TGCGCCAGCATTGACAGGACTAGCGGGAGTAACTACGAGCAGTACTTC	CASIDRTSGSNYEQYF
TRBV7-9	.	TRBJ2-1	.	TGTGCCAGCAGCTTAGGTAACAATGAGCAGTTCTTC	CASSLGNNEQFF
TRBV30	.	TRBJ2-7	.	TGTGCCTGGAGCGAGTTATCCTACGAGCAGTACTTC	CAWSELSYEQYF
TRBV5-1	.	TRBJ2-2	TRBD1	TGCGCCAGCAGCTTGGGGACAGGGGTCGGGGAGCTGTTTTTT	CASSLGTGVGELFF
TRBV15	.	TRBJ2-1	.	TGTGCCACCAGCAGAGAACCCATCCTAGCGCCTCTCGCCTTAGGCTCCTACAATGAGCAGTTCTTC	CATSREPILAPLALGSYNEQFF
TRBV5-6	.	TRBJ2-7	TRBD1	TGTGCCAGCAGCGTAACGACAGGGGCCCTGACCTACGAGCAGTACTTC	CASSVTTGALTYEQYF
TRBV2	few	TRBJ1-2	TRBD1	TGTGCCAGCAGTGCCGACAGGGGGCTGGCTGGCTACACCTTC	CASSADRGLAGYTF
TRBV25-1	once	TRBJ2-5	TRBD2	TGTGCCAGCAGTGAATCGGGGGGAGAGACCCAGTACTTC	CASSESGGETQYF
TRBV10-3	.	TRBJ2-1	TRBD1	TGTGCCATCAGTGATTGGACAGGGGACTACAATGAGCAGTTCTTC	CAISDWTGDYNEQFF
TRBV9	.	TRBJ1-1	.	TGTGCCAGCAGCGTAGTTCCCTTTTGGCGAGGGGGGAACACTGAAGCTTTCTTT	CASSVVPFWRGGNTEAFF
TRBV4-1	.	TRBJ2-1	TRBD2	TGCGCCAGCTATAGCGGGGGTAACAATGAGCAGTTCTTC	CASYSGGNNEQFF
TRBV5-6	.	TRBJ1-1	.	TGTGCCAGCAGCTTGTGGGGCTTTGTAGACACTGAAGCTTTCTTT	CASSLWGFVDTEAFF
TRBV15	.	TRBJ1-1	.	TGTGCCACCAGCTCGGACGGCGGGGTCACTGAAGCTTTCTTT	CATSSDGGVTEAFF
TRBV9	.	TRBJ2-1	.	TGTGCCAGCAGCGTAGTACCGGGGTCCGATGAGCAGTTCTTC	CASSVVPGSDEQFF
TRBV7-9	.	TRBJ1-6	TRBD1	TGTGCCAGCAGCTGGACAGGGGTCGGATCACCCCTCCACTTT	CASSWTGVGSPLHF
TRBV29-1	once	TRBJ2-1	TRBD2	TGCAGCGTCGATGGGACTAGCGGGAGTGTTAACTACAATGAGCAGTTCTTC	CSVDGTSGSVNYNEQFF
TRBV7-9	.	TRBJ1-2	.	TGTGCCAGCAGCTTAGCGGATACGGGGGGGAATGGCTACACCTTC	CASSLADTGGNGYTF
TRBV5-4	.	TRBJ2-5	.	TGTGCCAGCAGCTTGTGGGAGAACCCCCAAGAGACCCAGTACTTC	CASSLWENPQETQYF
TRBV15	.	TRBJ1-2	.	TGTGCCACCAGCCAGAGCGGGGAGGGGGTAGGCTATGGCTACACCTTC	CATSQSGEGVGYGYTF
TRBV6-4	.	TRBJ2-3	.	TGTGCCAGCAGTGAAGGGGGGGCCAGAGATACGCAGTATTTT	CASSEGGARDTQYF
TRBV4-1	.	TRBJ1-2	.	TGCGCCAGCAGCCAGAGGGAGAACAGAGACTATGGCTACACCTTC	CASSQRENRDYGYTF
TRBV18	.	TRBJ1-3	.	TGTGCCAGCTCACCGTCAACAGACGAATCTGGAAACACCATATATTTT	CASSPSTDESGNTIYF
TRBV7-9	.	TRBJ2-3	TRBD2	TGTGCCAGCAGCCAGGGACTAGCGGGGGCGCCCCCAGATACGCAGTATTTT	CASSQGLAGAPPDTQYF
TRBV5-6	once	TRBJ2-5	TRBD1	TGTGCCAGCAGCCCGACAGGGGCGGAGACCCAGTACTTC	CASSPTGAETQYF
TRBV9	.	TRBJ2-3	.	TGTGCCAGCAGCGTAGAAACTAGCCGAGGAGATACGCAGTATTTT	CASSVETSRGDTQYF
TRBV27	.	TRBJ2-1	TRBD1	TGTGCCAGCAGCCCGACAGGGGGCTTTGAGCAGTTCTTC	CASSPTGGFEQFF
TRBV5-6	.	TRBJ2-2	.	TGTGCCAGCAGCTTCTCCGGGGAGCTGTTTTTT	CASSFSGELFF
TRBV5-1	.	TRBJ2-3	.	TGCGCCAGCAGCTTGGAAGGGGATGCAGATACGCAGTATTTT	CASSLEGDADTQYF
TRBV27	few	TRBJ2-7	.	TGTGCCAGCAGTTTATCTGGGAGTGATGCCTACGAGCAGTACTTC	CASSLSGSDAYEQYF
TRBV28	.	TRBJ1-1	.	TGTGCCAGCAGACCCGAGAAGTGGACTGAAGCTTTCTTT	CASRPEKWTEAFF
TRBV14	.	TRBJ2-7	TRBD2	TGTGCCAGCAGCCGCCGACTAGCGGGGGGTACTAACGAGCAGTACTTC	CASSRRLAGGTNEQYF
TRBV6-5	.	TRBJ2-3	.	TGTGCCAGTAGCCCCCGGGACATCACAGATACGCAGTATTTT	CASSPRDITDTQYF
TRBV13	.	TRBJ2-1	TRBD2	TGTGCCAGCAGCGGGGTAGCGGGAGTTGAAAATGAGCAGTTCTTC	CASSGVAGVENEQFF